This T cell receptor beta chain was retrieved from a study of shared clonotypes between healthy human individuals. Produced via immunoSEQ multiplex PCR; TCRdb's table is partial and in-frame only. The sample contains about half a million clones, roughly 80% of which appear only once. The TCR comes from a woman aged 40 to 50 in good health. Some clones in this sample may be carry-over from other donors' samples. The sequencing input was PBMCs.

The CDR3 region has the DNA TGTGCCTGGAGGAGGAAACAGGGGGCGATTGGCTATGGCTACACCTTC. Its translation is CAWRRKQGAIGYGYTF. This chain uses TRBV30 with TRBJ1-2; TRBD1 matches at 9 bases. The V and J ends lost 3 bases and 4 bases, in that order; junction bases with no gene match: 12. Per germline, CDR1 GTSNPN and CDR2 SVGIG (reference sequence). This CDR3 is built from 16 residues.